This passage covers 24 T cell receptor beta chains from one sample sequenced in a study of siplizumab effects on memory and regulatory T cells. Measured with immunoSEQ multiplex PCR; TCRdb has only the in-frame clones, and not every one. The sample lists 95,000 to 100,000 clones; 80% to 95% were seen once. Sequenced: non-Treg CD4+ T cells sorted from blood. These receptors were obtained from a human donor in good health.

The gene calls are TRBV6-5 and TRBJ2-2, with 7 nucleotides matching TRBD1. The CDR3 runs 15 residues. Trimming took 10 bases from V and 4 from J; bases not matched to a gene: 12. CDR1 is MNHEY, CDR2 SVGAGI, per germline. CDR3 region: CATSLMTGLTGELFF. DNA for the CDR3: TGTGCCACCTCATTGATGACAGGGCTCACCGGGGAGCTGTTTTTT.

This clone has only one observation. The gene calls are TRBV18 and TRBJ1-1; D unresolved. V was trimmed by 3 bases and J by 5 bases, leaving 13 bases between them. The CDR3 contains 14 residues. Looked up from germline, CDR1 is KGHSH and CDR2 is LQKENI. CDR3 bases: TGTGCCAGCTCACCTGACATCGTGTTAACTGAAGCTTTCTTT. This translates into CASSPDIVLTEAFF.

The V gene is TRBV6-6, the J gene TRBJ2-3; D not resolved. V was pared by 2 bases and J by 2 bases, with 8 bases between. From germline, CDR1 is MNHNY and CDR2 SVGAGI (reference sequence). CDR3 size: 14 residues. This CDR3 is CASSYARDTDTQYF. The CDR3 region has the DNA TGTGCCAGCAGTTACGCCAGAGACACAGATACGCAGTATTTT.

The genes are TRBV5-6 and TRBJ2-1; the match to TRBD2 covers 12 bases. The CDR3 sequence is 15 residues long. Germline CDR1 and CDR2: SGHDT and YYEEEE. The trim removed 3 bases at V and 6 bases at J, leaving 4 bases unmatched. CDR3 amino acids: CASSSSGRGANEQFF. The CDR3 DNA is TGTGCCAGCAGCTCTAGCGGGAGGGGGGCCAATGAGCAGTTCTTC.

The chain joins TRBV19 to TRBJ1-4; D possibly corresponds to TRBD1 (6 bases). CDR1 LNHDA and CDR2 SQIVND come from the germline V gene (reference sequence). The length of the CDR3 is 16 residues. The V and J ends lost 5 bases and 8 bases respectively, with 21 bases between them. The CDR3 DNA is TGTGCCAGTAGTCTCTTAGATGCAGGGGAAGAGGAAAAACTGTTTTTT. Translated, it gives CASSLLDAGEEEKLFF.

The chain is built from TRBV19 and TRBJ2-7, with D hard to call. The CDR3 is 19 amino acids. Trimming removed 3 bases from V and 0 bases from J, with 24 bases in between. Germline loops: CDR1 LNHDA, CDR2 SQIVND (reference sequence). The CDR3 nucleotides are TGTGCCAGTAGTATTAGGATCGGGTTAGGGCAGAATTTCTCCTACGAGCAGTACTTC. Its protein is CASSIRIGLGQNFSYEQYF.

This clone has only a few counts. The chain couples TRBV13 to TRBJ1-3; TRBD1 is a possible D gene (5 bases). The CDR3 contains 17 residues. V was clipped by 5 bases and J by 0 bases, with 17 bases between them. Germline V lookup: CDR1 PRHDT, CDR2 FYEKMQ (reference sequence). The CDR3 DNA reads as TGTGCCAGCAGCCCCCGCCGGGGACGGCACTCTGGAAACACCATATATTTT. It encodes CASSPRRGRHSGNTIYF.

The chain joins TRBV28 to TRBJ2-4; 7 bases match TRBD1. CDR3 size: 15 residues. CDR1 is MDHEN and CDR2 is SYDVKM in the germline V gene. V gave up 2 bases and J gave up 4 bases; unmatched junction bases: 5. The CDR3 coding sequence is TGTGCCAGCAGTTTACTCGGGACAGAAAAAAACATTCAGTACTTC. Its translation is CASSLLGTEKNIQYF.

The V gene is TRBV23-1, the J gene TRBJ2-3, with 9 bases matching TRBD1. TRBV23-1 is an open reading frame, and its role is uncertain. Trimming at V came to 7 bases and at J to 1 base, leaving 15 bases not matched to a gene. The CDR3 length is 18 residues. The CDR3: CASTKFPVGDRGTDTQYF. CDR3 DNA sequence: TGCGCCAGCACAAAGTTCCCGGTCGGGGACAGGGGCACAGATACGCAGTATTTT.

The table lists this clone with a few counts. The genes are TRBV19 and TRBJ1-5; D is unclear. CDR1 and CDR2 (germline): LNHDA, SQIVND (reference sequence). The CDR3 extends over 13 amino acids. With 8 bases removed from V and 4 bases from J, the gap between germline ends came to 12 bases. CDR3 DNA sequence: TGTGCCAGTGGCGTAGGTGGAAATCAGCCCCAGCATTTT. Its protein is CASGVGGNQPQHF.

The chain carries TRBV7-2 and TRBJ2-1; D remains ambiguous. Between the trimmed V and J ends, which lost 2 bases and 7 bases, there was a span of 9 bases. CDR3 size: 13 residues. In germline, CDR1 is SGHTA, CDR2 FQGNSA. The CDR3 region has the DNA TGTGCCAGCAGCTTAACAAGTTTGAATGAGCAGTTCTTC. Translating it yields CASSLTSLNEQFF.

The V gene is TRBV10-3, the J gene TRBJ2-7, with 8 bases fitting TRBD1. The V gene end was trimmed by 6 bases and the J gene end by 2 bases; junction bases not matched to a gene: 6. The CDR3 is 14 residues long. The germline V gene encodes CDR1 ENHRY and CDR2 SYGVKD. CDR3 coding DNA: TGTGCCATCAGGAAGGACAGGGTGGCCTACGAGCAGTACTTC. Its protein is CAIRKDRVAYEQYF.

The V gene is TRBV18, the J gene TRBJ1-5, with unresolved D. The CDR3 is made up of 14 amino acids. Trimming took off 0 bases at V and 11 bases at J, with 14 bases between the two ends. CDR1 and CDR2 (germline): KGHSH, LQKENI. The CDR3 nucleotides are TGTGCCAGCTCACCACCGAACGGAAGGGAGTCCCAGCATTTT. Translating it yields CASSPPNGRESQHF.

V and J are TRBV11-3 and TRBJ2-3; D uncertain. Trimming shortened V by 8 bases and J by 0 bases, and 12 bases separated the two germline ends. The germline CDR1 and CDR2 sequences are SGHNT and YENEEA. The CDR3 sequence is 14 residues long. The CDR3 region has the DNA TGTGCCAGCCGCCCCAAAACTAGCACAGATACGCAGTATTTT. Translated: CASRPKTSTDTQYF.

The J gene is TRBJ2-3, the V gene TRBV19; 9 bases agree with TRBD1. The CDR3 covers 15 residues. The germline V gene has CDR1 LNHDA and CDR2 SQIVND (reference sequence). J gave up 4 bases and V 6 bases, and 8 bases lay outside the gene matches. The CDR3 DNA reads as TGTGCCAGTAGCCCCGGACAGGGGAGGCCAGATACGCAGTATTTT. Translation: CASSPGQGRPDTQYF.

The chain couples TRBV5-1 to TRBJ2-7, with D tentatively TRBD2 (6 bases). Germline CDR1 and CDR2: SGHRS and YFSETQ. The CDR3 has 15 residues. The V and J ends lost 3 bases and 4 bases respectively, with 17 bases between them. CDR3 nucleotide sequence: TGCGCCAGCAGCTATGTTAGCGGAGAGCATTACGAGCAGTACTTC. It encodes CASSYVSGEHYEQYF.

The chain recombines TRBV7-9 with TRBJ2-5; D gene unclear. The CDR3 is made up of 13 amino acids. V was clipped by 2 bases and J by 5 bases, with 9 bases between them. Germline loops: CDR1 SEHNR, CDR2 FQNEAQ (reference sequence). The CDR3 loop reads CASSLLVDETQYF. CDR3 sequence (DNA): TGTGCCAGCAGCTTACTAGTAGACGAGACCCAGTACTTC.

This clone was observed a single time. This rearrangement joins TRBV6-5 to TRBJ1-5; D not resolved. Per germline, CDR1 MNHEY and CDR2 SVGAGI. V gave up 6 bases and J gave up 7 bases, with 4 bases separating them. The CDR3 covers 10 residues. CDR3 sequence reads: CASRWQPQHF. DNA of the CDR3: TGTGCCAGCAGGTGGCAGCCCCAGCATTTT.

The J gene is TRBJ2-2, the V gene TRBV11-3, with a weak D call TRBD1 (5 bases). This CDR3 comprises 15 residues. The germline V gene has CDR1 SGHNT and CDR2 YENEEA. Trimming pared 6 bases from V and 4 bases from J, leaving 15 bases between. CDR3 protein: CASSSPVDTTGELFF. Here the CDR3 DNA reads TGTGCCAGCAGTTCTCCGGTGGACACCACCGGGGAGCTGTTTTTT.

V usage is TRBV6-5 and J usage is TRBJ1-5; D unclear. Germline V gives CDR1 MNHEY, CDR2 SVGAGI. The CDR3 runs 14 residues. V lost 7 bases and J lost 2, with 12 bases in between. The CDR3, as DNA: TGTGCCAGCAAGGGTTCAAGGGGCAATCAGCCCCAGCATTTT. This encodes CASKGSRGNQPQHF.

This chain joins TRBV18 and TRBJ2-5; D remains unclear. V lost 0 bases and J 2 bases, leaving 4 bases between the germline ends. The germline gives CDR1 KGHSH, CDR2 LQKENI. The CDR3 covers 13 residues. The DNA for the CDR3 is TGTGCCAGCTCACCACCGTCGCAAGAGACCCAGTACTTC. It yields the protein CASSPPSQETQYF.

This sequence joins TRBV28 and TRBJ1-5; a possible D gene is TRBD1 (5 bases). Trimming left V 3 bases short and J 5 bases short, with 14 bases between. CDR1 is MDHEN and CDR2 is SYDVKM in the germline V gene. This CDR3 has 15 residues. The CDR3 DNA reads TGTGCCAGCAGTTTTCCGGGCAGGGACCATCAGCCCCAGCATTTT. This sequence encodes CASSFPGRDHQPQHF.

The chain has TRBV6-6 and TRBJ2-7; TRBD2 matches 10 bases. The CDR3 sequence is 16 residues long. Germline lookup yields CDR1 MNHNY and CDR2 SVGAGI (reference sequence). The junction had 8 bases not matched to a gene; V was cut back by 2 bases and J by 4 bases. CDR3 nucleotide sequence: TGTGCCAGCAGTTACCTGGACCCTAGCGGGGGTTACGAGCAGTACTTC. Residues: CASSYLDPSGGYEQYF.

The rearrangement uses TRBV14 and TRBJ1-1; D is unresolved. Trimming removed 4 bases at V and 5 bases at J, with 14 bases between. CDR3 length: 14 residues. Germline lookup yields CDR1 SGHDN and CDR2 FVKESK. The CDR3 DNA is TGTGCCAGCAGCCCATACACTCTCGAAACTGAAGCTTTCTTT. It encodes CASSPYTLETEAFF. Using reference TRBV14 and TRBJ1-1 for the parts outside the CDR3, the full variable domain is EAGVTQFPSHSVIEKGQTVTLRCDPISGHDNLYWYRRVMGKEIKFLLHFVKESKQDESGMPNNRFLAERTGGTYSTLKVQPAELEDSGVYFCASSPYTLETEAFFGQGTRLTVV.